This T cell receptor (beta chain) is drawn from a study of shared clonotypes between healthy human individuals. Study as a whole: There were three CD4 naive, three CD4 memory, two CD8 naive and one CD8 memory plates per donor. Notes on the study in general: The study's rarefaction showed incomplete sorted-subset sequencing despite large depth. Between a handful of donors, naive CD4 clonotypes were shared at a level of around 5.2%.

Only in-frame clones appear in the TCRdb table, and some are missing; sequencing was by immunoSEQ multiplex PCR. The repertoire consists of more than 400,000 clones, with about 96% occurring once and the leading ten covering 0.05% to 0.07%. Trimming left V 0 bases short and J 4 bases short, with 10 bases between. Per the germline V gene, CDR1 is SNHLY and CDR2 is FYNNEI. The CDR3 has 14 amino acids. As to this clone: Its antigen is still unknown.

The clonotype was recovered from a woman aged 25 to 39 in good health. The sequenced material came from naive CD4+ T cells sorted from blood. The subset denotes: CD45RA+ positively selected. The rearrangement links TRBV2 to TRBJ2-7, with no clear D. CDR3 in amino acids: CASSEAGGGYEQYF. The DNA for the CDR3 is TGTGCCAGCAGTGAAGCTGGTGGCGGATACGAGCAGTACTTC.